This TCR beta chain was obtained from a study of vaccination and CD4 T cells after COVID-19 (dated by TCRdb to between 2021 and 2024). Describing the broader study: Convalescent patients had a positive SARS-CoV-2 result on nasal swab PCR, and of these patients, fewer than ten had mild disease and one had severe disease. In approximately eleven COVID-19 convalescent patients and several infection-naive healthy vaccine recipients, the spike-specific CD4+ TCR repertoire before mRNA vaccination was compared with the repertoire after mRNA vaccination. The time from the second vaccine dose to post-vaccine blood sampling had a median of roughly 70 days and ranged from about 12 to 241 days. Post-COVID blood samples were collected from convalescent patients a median of roughly 100 days after diagnosis, with a range of roughly 35 to 180 days. For stimulating the cultures, overlapping spike peptide pools were used, derived from SARS-CoV-2 as well as from the common cold coronaviruses HCoV-NL63, HCoV-OC43 and HCoV-229E. Each participant got two doses of either the Pfizer-BioNTech BNT162b2 vaccine (n=8) or the Moderna mRNA-1273 vaccine (n=2). Six males and four females were included in the convalescent cohort, with two Hispanic individuals, seven Caucasians, two Asians and one multiracial person represented. As controls, cultures received a CEFX viral epitope pool (the positive control), an HIV-1 Nef peptide pool (the negative control), or no peptide at all. Broader findings and caveats from the paper: The study included relatively few convalescent patients and did not analyze early timepoints after natural infection. Among the post-vaccine SARS-CoV-2-reactive clones in convalescent patients, a median 86.3% showed up only after vaccination, which suggests vaccine-specific priming. The median count of SARS-CoV-2-reactive clonotypes went up from some 23 after infection to around 38 after vaccination, although the change was not significant. In convalescent patients, nearly all vaccine-specific clones (304 of 307) were found to be mono-reactive for SARS-CoV-2 spike rather than cross-reactive with common cold coronaviruses.

For this clonotype: The antigen it binds to is not known. No clone much larger than this one lies a single base away; base qualities are absent.

The sample's treatment or condition label, decoded: roughly nine-day PBMC culture with coronavirus spike peptide pools or control peptides (ViraFEST assay). The ViraFEST assay, used in the study, expanded antigen-specific T cells with peptide pools and then identified the expanded clonotypes through TCR sequencing. The positive SARS-CoV-2 PCR tests of the convalescent patients were dated from March to December 2020, before the Alpha, Beta and Delta variants emerged in the United States. PBMCs were cultured at about 2 million per well in IMDM supplemented with about 5% human AB serum and 8.5 to 10 IU/ml IL-2, with around 10 ug/ml peptide pools added. Half of the culture medium was replaced with fresh IL-2-containing medium on days 3 and 7. CD4+ T cells were isolated after approximately ten days of culture through negative selection using the EasySep CD4+ T cell isolation kit. PBMCs were separated from whole blood using Ficoll-Paque Plus gradient centrifugation and then either used fresh or cryopreserved at -140C. Each culture condition was generally run in triplicate wells.

Library preparation was by PCR. TCR sequencing of DNA from cultured CD4+ T cells used the Oncomine TCR Beta short-read assay at the Johns Hopkins FTIC core. The QIAamp micro DNA kit was used to extract genomic DNA from the cultured CD4+ T cells. Oncomine TCR Beta libraries from cultured CD4+ T cells were pooled using unique dual indexes and sequenced on an Illumina iSeq 100. Regarding the original processing steps: Non-productive sequences were removed, and CDR3s not starting with C, not ending with F or W, or shorter than 7 amino acids were discarded. The MANAFEST web application identified antigen-specific clonotypes by comparing peptide-stimulated wells against reference wells and other culture wells. An FDR below 0.05, an odds ratio above 5, and a productive frequency above 0.1% in at least two of three replicate wells were required for clones to be considered positive. Cross-reactive clonotypes were defined as significantly expanded in both SARS-CoV-2 spike wells and at least one common cold coronavirus spike condition. Similarity between CDR3 sequences was evaluated in R version 3.6.1 using Levenshtein distances (stringdist) and unrooted phylogenetic trees (ape). TCRdb redid the processing of the public reads, applying fastp at Q25 and MiXCR, and retained in-frame beta chains. Rows are combined by CDR3 protein, so each entry shows the most common genes and DNA. The V and J calls were determined by TCRdb, not by the authors. In this sample the table shows approximately 12,000 distinct CDR3 sequences, 60% to 75% of which occur a single time. The top ten clones comprise roughly 13% of the sample.

V loses 3 bases of germline sequence and J loses 8 bases, and the interval between the two ends is 14 bases. There are 15 amino acids in the CDR3, from cysteine to phenylalanine inclusive. Left in the record is the CDR3 DNA by itself, 45 bases read in frame from the first base. Recombination joined TRBV12-3 or TRBV12-4 with TRBJ1-6, with TRBD1 as a weak D call on 5 bases. This sequence was found in a human donor who had recovered from COVID-19. Sequencing was performed on CD4+ T cells from blood, cultured in vitro. The sequence in DNA is TGTGCCAGCAGTTTGGGTCAGGGTGTTCATTCACCCCTCCACTTT. This yields the protein CASSLGQGVHSPLHF.